This TCR beta chain is drawn from a study of Ad26.COV2.S vaccination and SARS-CoV-2 variants. General study points: CD8+ and CD4+ T cells specific for spike reportedly responded with substantial breadth after vaccination. Researchers cautioned that TCR breadth and depth analyses may have underestimated total T cell responses. Spike-specific TCR breadth was greater after Ad26.COV2.S than placebo.

Sample treatment: roughly 19 received Ad26.COV2.S at low or high dose, single or two shots; five or six received placebo; per-sample allocation not given. Sampling took place 63 days after the first vaccine or placebo injection. The donor was a Boston adult aged 18-55 years. V lost 2 bases and J lost 3, with 11 bases in between. The CDR3 length is 15 residues. Germline CDR1 MNHEY, CDR2 SVGAGI. Some clones are missing from TCRdb's copy, which holds only in-frame ones; the method was immunoSEQ multiplex PCR. The sample comprises about half a million clones, 89% of which are singletons, and 1.7% rests with the top ten. This clone was counted a single time. Its antigen is as yet unknown.

The input for sequencing was peripheral blood, taken in a trial of Ad26.COV2.S vaccine versus placebo. The clonotype was recovered from a person between 18 and 65 years old who received the Ad26.COV2.S COVID-19 vaccine or a placebo. This rearrangement joins TRBV6-5 to TRBJ1-3, with a weak D call TRBD1 (5 bases). This CDR3 is CASSYVSRVGNTIYF. Here the CDR3 DNA reads TGTGCCAGCAGTTACGTGAGCAGGGTTGGAAACACCATATATTTT.